Listed below are T cell receptor beta chains from one sample, sequenced in a study of blood T cell repertoires in COVID-19. Generated by immunoSEQ multiplex PCR, the TCRdb table keeps only in-frame clones and is missing some. The table lists 60,000 to 65,000 clones, 75% to 85% of them singletons. Sample: peripheral blood. All receptors derive from a human donor in a cohort sampled during active COVID-19. Both conserved end residues are part of each CDR3. The order of the fields is CDR3 protein, CDR3 DNA, V gene, J gene, D gene, clone size. The D gene is left open where the match is weak. For some rows the clone size is stated as once, few or many, or as a class when expanded; others skip it.

CDR3aa: CASTAGASYGYTF
CDR3nt: TGTGCCAGCACGGCGGGGGCTTCATATGGCTACACCTTC
v_gene: TRBV4-2
j_gene: TRBJ1-2
d_gene: .
abundance: .

CDR3aa: CASSPGGGRSYGYTF
CDR3nt: TGTGCCAGCAGCCCGGGAGGTGGGAGGTCCTATGGCTACACCTTC
v_gene: TRBV4-2
j_gene: TRBJ1-2
d_gene: .
abundance: few

CDR3aa: CASSAPDRIFYEQYF
CDR3nt: TGTGCCAGCAGTGCCCCGGACAGGATCTTCTACGAGCAGTACTTC
v_gene: TRBV27
j_gene: TRBJ2-7
d_gene: TRBD1
abundance: .

CDR3aa: CATSGTSGNLVTGELFF
CDR3nt: TGTGCCACCAGTGGGACTAGCGGGAATCTGGTTACCGGGGAGCTGTTTTTT
v_gene: TRBV24-1
j_gene: TRBJ2-2
d_gene: TRBD2
abundance: .

CDR3aa: CASSRLLAGGPTDTQYF
CDR3nt: TGTGCCAGCAGTCGCCTCCTAGCGGGAGGACCCACAGATACGCAGTATTTT
v_gene: TRBV27
j_gene: TRBJ2-3
d_gene: TRBD2
abundance: many

CDR3aa: CASSVGVYEQYF
CDR3nt: TGTGCCAGCAGTGTCGGGGTCTACGAGCAGTACTTC
v_gene: TRBV2
j_gene: TRBJ2-7
d_gene: .
abundance: once

CDR3aa: CASSWGGSSNTEAFF
CDR3nt: TGTGCCAGCAGTTGGGGGGGGAGCTCGAACACTGAAGCTTTCTTT
v_gene: TRBV27
j_gene: TRBJ1-1
d_gene: .
abundance: few

CDR3aa: CASSVGTSGRNIYEQYF
CDR3nt: TGTGCCAGCAGCGTTGGGACTAGCGGACGTAATATCTACGAGCAGTACTTC
v_gene: TRBV3-1/TRBV3-2
j_gene: TRBJ2-7
d_gene: TRBD2
abundance: .

CDR3aa: CASSLPGQYEQYF
CDR3nt: TGTGCCAGCAGCTTACCTGGTCAGTACGAGCAGTACTTC
v_gene: TRBV7-2
j_gene: TRBJ2-7
d_gene: .
abundance: .

CDR3aa: CASSQRYQGAQEQYF
CDR3nt: TGTGCCAGCAGCCAACGGTATCAGGGGGCGCAAGAGCAGTACTTC
v_gene: TRBV3-1/TRBV3-2
j_gene: TRBJ2-7
d_gene: TRBD1
abundance: .

CDR3aa: CASLWGGEQFF
CDR3nt: TGTGCCAGCCTTTGGGGGGGCGAGCAGTTCTTC
v_gene: TRBV5-6
j_gene: TRBJ2-1
d_gene: .
abundance: .

CDR3aa: CASSVGTASPEQYF
CDR3nt: TGTGCCAGCAGCGTGGGGACAGCCTCTCCCGAGCAGTACTTC
v_gene: TRBV9
j_gene: TRBJ2-7
d_gene: TRBD1
abundance: .

CDR3aa: CASSPGGAEAFF
CDR3nt: TGTGCCAGCAGCCCGGGGGGGGCTGAAGCTTTCTTT
v_gene: TRBV7-9
j_gene: TRBJ1-1
d_gene: .
abundance: .

CDR3aa: CASTGTSNTGELFF
CDR3nt: TGTGCCAGCACCGGGACATCGAACACCGGGGAGCTGTTTTTT
v_gene: TRBV2
j_gene: TRBJ2-2
d_gene: .
abundance: once

CDR3aa: CASSLDTGPEAFF
CDR3nt: TGCGCCAGCAGCTTGGATACAGGCCCTGAAGCTTTCTTT
v_gene: TRBV5-1
j_gene: TRBJ1-1
d_gene: .
abundance: .

CDR3aa: CAGGVQGEAFF
CDR3nt: TGTGCCGGAGGGGTCCAAGGGGAAGCTTTCTTT
v_gene: TRBV2
j_gene: TRBJ1-1
d_gene: .
abundance: .

CDR3aa: CASSPTGEVSYGYTF
CDR3nt: TGTGCCAGCAGCCCCACAGGGGAAGTAAGCTATGGCTACACCTTC
v_gene: TRBV9
j_gene: TRBJ1-2
d_gene: TRBD1
abundance: .

CDR3aa: CATSRDLGAETF
CDR3nt: TGTGCCACCAGCAGAGATTTGGGGGCTGAGACCTTC
v_gene: TRBV15
j_gene: TRBJ1-2
d_gene: .
abundance: .

CDR3aa: CASSPPNPDQRGEKLFF
CDR3nt: TGTGCCAGCTCACCACCGAATCCAGACCAAAGGGGTGAAAAACTGTTTTTT
v_gene: TRBV18
j_gene: TRBJ1-4
d_gene: .
abundance: .

CDR3aa: CASSPSRQGVSGELFF
CDR3nt: TGTGCCAGCTCACCATCGAGACAGGGCGTGTCCGGGGAGCTGTTTTTT
v_gene: TRBV18
j_gene: TRBJ2-2
d_gene: TRBD1
abundance: .

CDR3aa: CASSLRTGGETQYF
CDR3nt: TGTGCTAGCAGTCTTCGGACAGGGGGAGAGACCCAGTACTTC
v_gene: TRBV7-7
j_gene: TRBJ2-5
d_gene: TRBD1
abundance: few

CDR3aa: CASSPRERTYNEQFF
CDR3nt: TGCGCCAGCAGCCCTCGGGAGAGGACCTACAATGAGCAGTTCTTC
v_gene: TRBV5-1
j_gene: TRBJ2-1
d_gene: .
abundance: .

CDR3aa: CATSGSTDTQYF
CDR3nt: TGTGCCACCTCGGGGAGCACAGATACGCAGTATTTT
v_gene: TRBV24-1
j_gene: TRBJ2-3
d_gene: .
abundance: .

CDR3aa: CASRTDSYSNQPQHF
CDR3nt: TGTGCCAGTAGGACTGACAGTTATAGCAATCAGCCCCAGCATTTT
v_gene: TRBV19
j_gene: TRBJ1-5
d_gene: .
abundance: .

CDR3aa: CASSAGGTEAFF
CDR3nt: TGTGCCAGCAGCGCCGGGGGCACTGAAGCTTTCTTT
v_gene: TRBV11-3
j_gene: TRBJ1-1
d_gene: .
abundance: few

CDR3aa: CASTLSSYNEQFF
CDR3nt: TGTGCCAGTACCCTAAGCTCCTACAATGAGCAGTTCTTC
v_gene: TRBV12-3/TRBV12-4
j_gene: TRBJ2-1
d_gene: .
abundance: .

CDR3aa: CASSLLGTASYNEQFF
CDR3nt: TGTGCCAGCAGTTTATTAGGGACAGCCTCCTACAATGAGCAGTTCTTC
v_gene: TRBV28
j_gene: TRBJ2-1
d_gene: TRBD1
abundance: .

CDR3aa: CASSLEGTSAGELFF
CDR3nt: TGTGCCAGCAGCTTAGAGGGGACTAGCGCCGGGGAGCTGTTTTTT
v_gene: TRBV7-2
j_gene: TRBJ2-2
d_gene: TRBD2
abundance: .

CDR3aa: CASSGQAVAGNEQFF
CDR3nt: TGTGCCAGCTCCGGGCAGGCAGTGGCGGGGAATGAGCAGTTCTTC
v_gene: TRBV2
j_gene: TRBJ2-1
d_gene: .
abundance: .

CDR3aa: CASSLDSGAGNTIYF
CDR3nt: TGTGCCAGCAGCTTAGATTCCGGGGCTGGAAACACCATATATTTT
v_gene: TRBV7-2
j_gene: TRBJ1-3
d_gene: .
abundance: .

CDR3aa: CASSIGGAGAVNEQFF
CDR3nt: TGTGCCAGTAGTATAGGAGGGGCGGGAGCAGTCAATGAGCAGTTCTTC
v_gene: TRBV19
j_gene: TRBJ2-1
d_gene: TRBD2
abundance: .

CDR3aa: CASSDTSGSYNEQFF
CDR3nt: TGCGCCAGCAGTGACACTAGCGGGAGTTACAATGAGCAGTTCTTC
v_gene: TRBV5-1
j_gene: TRBJ2-1
d_gene: TRBD2
abundance: once

CDR3aa: CASSEERRQGGEQYF
CDR3nt: TGTGCCAGCAGTGAGGAGAGACGCCAGGGAGGCGAGCAGTACTTC
v_gene: TRBV6-1
j_gene: TRBJ2-7
d_gene: .
abundance: .

CDR3aa: CASSYGPQGTEAFF
CDR3nt: TGTGCCAGCAGCTACGGACCACAGGGCACTGAAGCTTTCTTT
v_gene: TRBV5-6
j_gene: TRBJ1-1
d_gene: .
abundance: .

CDR3aa: CASSRGTGQTPNYGYTF
CDR3nt: TGTGCCAGCTCACGGGGGACCGGACAGACCCCGAACTATGGCTACACCTTC
v_gene: TRBV18
j_gene: TRBJ1-2
d_gene: .
abundance: .

CDR3aa: CAISGTSGRTNVLTF
CDR3nt: TGTGCCATCAGTGGGACTAGCGGGAGGACCAACGTCCTGACTTTC
v_gene: TRBV10-3
j_gene: TRBJ2-6
d_gene: TRBD2
abundance: .

CDR3aa: CASSFRRGSETQYF
CDR3nt: TGTGCCAGCAGCTTTAGGAGGGGATCGGAGACCCAGTACTTC
v_gene: TRBV7-2
j_gene: TRBJ2-5
d_gene: .
abundance: .

CDR3aa: CASSVGGTGELFF
CDR3nt: TGTGCCAGCAGCGTAGGCGGGACCGGGGAGCTGTTTTTT
v_gene: TRBV9
j_gene: TRBJ2-2
d_gene: .
abundance: .

CDR3aa: CASSLNTGNTIYF
CDR3nt: TGTGCCAGCAGTCTAAATACTGGAAACACCATATATTTT
v_gene: TRBV12-3/TRBV12-4
j_gene: TRBJ1-3
d_gene: .
abundance: .

CDR3aa: CASSQGSGGVYEQYF
CDR3nt: TGTGCCAGCAGCCAAGGGTCTGGGGGGGTCTACGAGCAGTACTTC
v_gene: TRBV3-1/TRBV3-2
j_gene: TRBJ2-7
d_gene: TRBD2
abundance: .

CDR3aa: CASSLMGAYNEQFF
CDR3nt: TGCGCCAGCAGCTTGATGGGCGCGTACAATGAGCAGTTCTTC
v_gene: TRBV5-1
j_gene: TRBJ2-1
d_gene: .
abundance: .

CDR3aa: CASSPLSGALVREQFF
CDR3nt: TGTGCCAGCAGCCCGCTGAGCGGGGCCTTGGTTAGGGAGCAGTTCTTC
v_gene: TRBV14
j_gene: TRBJ2-1
d_gene: TRBD2
abundance: .

CDR3aa: CASTQPGLNEQFF
CDR3nt: TGTGCCAGCACCCAACCGGGACTGAATGAGCAGTTCTTC
v_gene: TRBV7-2
j_gene: TRBJ2-1
d_gene: .
abundance: .

CDR3aa: CASSQSAGGHEQYF
CDR3nt: TGTGCCAGCAGCCAGTCAGCGGGAGGACACGAGCAGTACTTC
v_gene: TRBV3-1/TRBV3-2
j_gene: TRBJ2-7
d_gene: TRBD2
abundance: once

CDR3aa: CASSLMGGSDDGYTF
CDR3nt: TGTGCCAGCAGCTTAATGGGGGGATCGGACGATGGCTACACCTTC
v_gene: TRBV7-9
j_gene: TRBJ1-2
d_gene: .
abundance: .

CDR3aa: CASSSGQAANEKLFF
CDR3nt: TGTGCCAGCAGCTCAGGACAGGCTGCTAATGAAAAACTGTTTTTT
v_gene: TRBV7-9
j_gene: TRBJ1-4
d_gene: TRBD1
abundance: .

CDR3aa: CAWSANTRGLHGYTF
CDR3nt: TGTGCCTGGAGTGCGAATACTAGGGGGTTGCATGGCTACACCTTC
v_gene: TRBV30
j_gene: TRBJ1-2
d_gene: .
abundance: .